This is a list of T cell receptor beta chains from one sample in a study of cytomegalovirus exposure and HLA in healthy donors. Sequencing used immunoSEQ multiplex PCR; TCRdb keeps in-frame clones, though not all of them. The sample lists about 97,000 clones, approximately 70% occurring once. The sequenced sample consisted of PBMCs. The receptor set was obtained from a man aged 35-49 years in good health and CMV-seronegative. Each CDR3 is given with its conserved first and last residue. The order of the fields is clone size, V gene, J gene, CDR3 protein. Expanded clones are given a class, and other clones once, few, many or no size at all.

few	TRBV28	TRBJ2-1	CASIGWDRGELGEQFF
NA	TRBV4-3	TRBJ1-1	CASSQDTRLMNTEAFF
NA	TRBV7-9	TRBJ2-7	CASSTSAGDHSYEQYF
NA	TRBV6-5	TRBJ1-2	CASSSPDRGDYGYTF
once	TRBV5-4	TRBJ2-3	CASSLGGGGGAADTQYF
NA	TRBV4-2	TRBJ1-1	CASSRLGGTFF
NA	TRBV29-1	TRBJ2-5	CSSWTRNTQTQYF
NA	TRBV5-1	TRBJ1-2	CASSLGRLYGYTF
NA	TRBV6-6	TRBJ2-7	CASSFSPPGEQYF
NA	TRBV19	TRBJ1-1	CASSIMQGSEAFF
NA	TRBV7-9	TRBJ1-1	CASSLVNRMNTEAFF
NA	TRBV29-1	TRBJ2-7	CSARQTGALDEQYF
few	TRBV6-5	TRBJ2-6	CASSYSGASGANVLTF
once	TRBV6-6	TRBJ2-7	CATLGGVHEQYF
few	TRBV7-9	TRBJ2-5	CASGGVDETQYF
NA	TRBV6-6	TRBJ1-5	CATKEISNQPQHF
NA	TRBV4-2	TRBJ1-4	CASSHPGTNEKLFF
NA	TRBV6-1	TRBJ2-7	CASSGRGGRYEQYF
NA	TRBV2	TRBJ2-7	CASSEQAYYEQYF
NA	TRBV5-1	TRBJ1-1	CASSPKTGNTEAFF
NA	TRBV27	TRBJ1-2	CASRPGAASYGYTF
once	TRBV6-1	TRBJ2-7	CASSEEVAGVYEQYF
NA	TRBV7-2	NA	CASRRRDNSYEQYF
NA	TRBV19	TRBJ1-4	CASSISWHPNEKLFF
NA	TRBV7-9	TRBJ1-1	CASSKDRGTTEAFF
NA	TRBV2	TRBJ2-4	CASSGQGSNIQYF
NA	TRBV7-9	TRBJ2-7	CASSLGQGTLYEQYF
few	TRBV15	TRBJ2-7	CATPLFKTGGGEQYF
NA	TRBV6-6	TRBJ2-3	CASSDPGQGLTDTQYF
NA	TRBV5-6	TRBJ1-4	CASSLGQGWNEKLFF
few	TRBV2	TRBJ1-5	CASSWDSGQPQHF
NA	TRBV7-8	TRBJ1-6	CASERTEGSEPLHF
once	TRBV5-6	TRBJ1-6	CASSLVRDSTSSYNSPLHF
NA	TRBV19	TRBJ1-6	CASSIRQGSSYNSPLHF
NA	TRBV23-1	TRBJ2-7	CASMTPGASPYEQYF
NA	TRBV2	TRBJ1-6	CASTPTGQGNSPLHF
NA	TRBV5-6	TRBJ2-5	CASSSLSGWGLKETQYF
few	TRBV4-1	TRBJ1-4	CASSPDRREKLFF
once	TRBV11-2	TRBJ1-4	CASSLVARSEKLFF
NA	TRBV7-2	TRBJ1-1	CASSLAFGGAGTEAFF
NA	TRBV7-3	TRBJ1-1	CASSLQTGPLFLNTEAFF
few	TRBV11-3	TRBJ2-3	CASSGRTSGSTDTQYF
NA	TRBV5-1	TRBJ1-4	CASSFSNEKLFF
NA	TRBV7-6	TRBJ1-2	CASSQGQGVNYGYTF
NA	TRBV29-1	TRBJ1-1	CSGRVDTEAFF
NA	TRBV13	TRBJ2-2	CASSGLAGGAGELFF
NA	TRBV28	TRBJ2-5	CASSFLNWDRTPETQYF
NA	TRBV4-1	TRBJ2-5	CASSQDEGGTQYF
NA	TRBV7-2	TRBJ2-7	CASSKGPSGVSYEQYF
once	TRBV7-3	TRBJ1-6	CASSSVGGLNSPLHF
NA	TRBV2	TRBJ2-2	CASIVDGGNTGELFF
NA	TRBV27	TRBJ2-7	CASSYAQGQPYEQYF
NA	TRBV28	TRBJ1-3	CASNTGGSGNTIYF